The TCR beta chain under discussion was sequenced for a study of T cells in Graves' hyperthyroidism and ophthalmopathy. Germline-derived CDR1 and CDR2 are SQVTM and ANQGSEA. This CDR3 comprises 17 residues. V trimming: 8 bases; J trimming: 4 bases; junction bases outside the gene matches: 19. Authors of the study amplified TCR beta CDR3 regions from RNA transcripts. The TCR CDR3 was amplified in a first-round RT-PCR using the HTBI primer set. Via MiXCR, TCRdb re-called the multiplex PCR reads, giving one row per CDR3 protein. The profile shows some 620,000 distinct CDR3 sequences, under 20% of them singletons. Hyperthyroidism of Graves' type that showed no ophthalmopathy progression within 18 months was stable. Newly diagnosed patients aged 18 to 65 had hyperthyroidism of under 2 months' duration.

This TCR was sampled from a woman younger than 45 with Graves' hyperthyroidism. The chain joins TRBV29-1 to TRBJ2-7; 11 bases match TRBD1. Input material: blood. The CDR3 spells CSTRGTGGLGGAYEQYF. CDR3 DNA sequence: TGCAGCACCCGCGGGACAGGGGGTCTGGGCGGCGCATACGAGCAGTACTTC.